The 26 T cell receptor beta chains below were found in one sample sequenced in a study of T cells in Graves' hyperthyroidism and ophthalmopathy. Amplification of TCR beta CDR3 regions used RNA as the template. The HTBI primer set was used in a first-round RT-PCR of the TCR CDR3. MiXCR was run by TCRdb on the multiplex PCR reads, yielding one entry per CDR3 protein. The sample consists of fewer than 850,000 distinct CDR3 sequences, 15% to 20% of them appearing once. Sequencing was performed on blood. Source of these receptors: a man aged 45-65 years with Graves' hyperthyroidism.

The table lists this clonotype with many counts. The chain recombines TRBV18 with TRBJ1-2; D might be TRBD1 (5 bases). Trimming shortened V by 0 bases and J by 2 bases, and 10 bases separated the two germline ends. Germline V CDR1 and CDR2: KGHSH, LQKENI. This CDR3 region has 15 residues. DNA for the CDR3: TGTGCCAGCTCACCACCCGACAGACCGAACTATGGCTACACCTTC. Translated, it gives CASSPPDRPNYGYTF.

DNA for the CDR3: TGTGCCAGCTCACCACCGACTAGCGGAAACTACAATGAGCAGTTCTTC. It is translated as CASSPPTSGNYNEQFF. V gene TRBV18 combines with J gene TRBJ2-1; the match to TRBD2 covers 9 bases. The CDR3 has 16 residues. With 0 bases clipped from V and 3 bases from J, the junction kept 3 bases outside the gene matches. The germline CDR1 and CDR2 sequences are KGHSH and LQKENI.

This clonotype showed up many times. The CDR3 reads CASSFRSPRGWKNTEAFF. DNA of the CDR3: TGTGCCAGCAGTTTCCGATCCCCCCGAGGGTGGAAGAACACTGAAGCTTTCTTT. The V gene is TRBV28, the J gene TRBJ1-1; D unclear. The CDR3 covers 18 residues. The ends were cut back, 3 bases at V and 1 base at J, with 21 bases in the middle. Germline V gene sequence: CDR1 MDHEN, CDR2 SYDVKM.

The chain links TRBV10-1 to TRBJ2-7; 10 nucleotides align to TRBD1. Trimming at V came to 6 bases and at J to 0 bases, leaving 14 bases not matched to a gene. The CDR3 runs to 18 residues. CDR1 and CDR2 from the germline V gene are WNHNN and SYGVQD (reference sequence). Here the CDR3 DNA reads TGCGCCAGCAGCACCGCACCCGGGACAGGGGACGGCTCCTACGAGCAGTACTTC. Residues: CASSTAPGTGDGSYEQYF.

The sample holds many counts of this clonotype. CDR3 amino acids: CASSIAPRETQYF. CDR3 nucleotide sequence: TGTGCCAGTAGTATCGCCCCACGGGAGACCCAGTACTTC. The chain is built from TRBV19 and TRBJ2-5, with D unclear. The germline gives CDR1 LNHDA, CDR2 SQIVND (reference sequence). V lost 3 bases and J lost 5, with 10 bases in between. The CDR3 totals 13 residues.

This clonotype was found many times. The chain links TRBV10-3 to TRBJ1-1, with D possibly matching TRBD1 (5 bases). Germline V CDR1 and CDR2: ENHRY, SYGVKD. CDR3 length: 14 amino acids. Between the trimmed V and J ends, which lost 10 bases and 4 bases, there was a span of 19 bases. CDR3 loop: CASGAAGVGTEAFF. DNA for the CDR3: TGTGCCAGCGGGGCAGCGGGGGTGGGCACTGAAGCTTTCTTT.

This clonotype was counted only a few times. V and J are TRBV25-1 and TRBJ2-7, with TRBD2 matching over 11 bases. Trimming took 5 bases from V and 6 from J; bases not matched to a gene: 15. The germline gives CDR1 MGHDK, CDR2 SYGVNS. The CDR3 is made up of 17 amino acids. CDR3 in amino acids: CASSSPTSGILVGEQYF. The CDR3 DNA is TGTGCCAGCAGTTCACCGACTAGCGGGATACTTGTTGGCGAGCAGTACTTC.

The sample holds many counts of this clonotype. The chain has TRBV29-1 and TRBJ1-1; 8 bases fit TRBD1. CDR1 and CDR2 (germline): SQVTM, ANQGSEA. J was trimmed by 5 bases and V by 5 bases; bases with no gene match: 7. The CDR3 loop spans 13 amino acids. This CDR3 reads CSVRGQGGTEAFF. CDR3 sequence (DNA): TGCAGCGTTCGTGGACAGGGAGGTACTGAAGCTTTCTTT.

This clonotype occurred a few times. The chain is built from TRBV29-1 and TRBJ2-7, with D possibly TRBD1 on 6 matching bases. The CDR3 extends over 14 amino acids. Trimming removed 7 bases at V and 0 bases at J, with 16 bases between. Germline V gene sequence: CDR1 SQVTM, CDR2 ANQGSEA. The CDR3 sequence: CSAGSTGFSYEQYF. The CDR3 DNA is TGCAGCGCCGGGTCGACAGGATTCTCCTACGAGCAGTACTTC.

This clonotype was counted a few times. V is TRBV20-1 and J is TRBJ1-1, with 7 bases lining up with TRBD1. V lost 1 base to trimming and J lost 0 bases; unmatched junction nucleotides: 11. The CDR3 totals 17 residues. Germline V gene lookup returns CDR1 DFQATT and CDR2 SNEGSKA (reference sequence). In DNA, the CDR3 is TGCAGTGCTAGAGTGATTAACAGGGGTGTAATGAACACTGAAGCTTTCTTT. It translates to CSARVINRGVMNTEAFF.

This clonotype was detected ten times or more. This chain joins TRBV12-3 or TRBV12-4 and TRBJ2-4; D possibly matches TRBD1 or TRBD2 (5 bases each). There are 13 residues in the CDR3. The V gene lost 3 bases and the J gene lost 10 bases, with 13 bases spanning the gap. The CDR3: CASSFRDGRIQYF. The CDR3, as DNA: TGTGCCAGCAGTTTCCGGGACGGTAGGATTCAGTACTTC.

In its sample, this clonotype was seen a few times. V gene TRBV5-4 combines with J gene TRBJ2-7, with D possibly TRBD1 on 6 matching bases. CDR3 length: 16 residues. CDR1 SGHNT and CDR2 YYREEE come from the germline V gene (reference sequence). Trimming removed 4 bases at V and 3 bases at J, with 20 bases between. CDR3 bases: TGTGCCAGCAGCGGGGGTCTCGGGCAGGGGTACTACGAGCAGTACTTC. It encodes CASSGGLGQGYYEQYF. Together with reference TRBV5-4 and TRBJ2-7, the CDR3 gives the full variable domain: ETGVTQSPTHLIKTRGQQVTLRCSSQSGHNTVSWYQQALGQGPQFIFQYYREEENGRGNFPPRFSGLQFPNYSSELNVNALELDDSALYLCASSGGLGQGYYEQYFGPGTRLTVT.

Many counts were recorded for this clonotype. The rearrangement uses TRBV10-3 and TRBJ1-5; 9 positions agree with TRBD1. This CDR3 region has 16 residues. Germline lookup yields CDR1 ENHRY and CDR2 SYGVKD. V lost 6 bases to trimming and J lost 1 base; unmatched junction nucleotides: 7. The chain's CDR3 is CAIREQGAGSNQPQHF. CDR3 nucleotide sequence: TGTGCCATCAGGGAACAGGGGGCAGGAAGCAATCAGCCCCAGCATTTT.

The chain combines TRBV11-3 with TRBJ2-3; 9 positions agree with TRBD2. V lost 3 bases and J lost 3; bases outside the gene matches: 4. Germline V gene lookup returns CDR1 SGHNT and CDR2 YENEEA. CDR3 length: 15 amino acids. CDR3 coding DNA: TGTGCCAGCAGCTTCTCGACTAGCGGAACAGATACGCAGTATTTT. Its protein is CASSFSTSGTDTQYF.

This clonotype showed up many times. This chain links TRBV12-3 or TRBV12-4 with TRBJ1-5; TRBD1 might be the D (6 bases). The CDR3 extends over 13 amino acids. Between the trimmed V and J ends, which lost 5 bases and 6 bases, there was a span of 11 bases. The CDR3 DNA reads as TGTGCCAGCAGTGGACAGAGCCCTCAGCCCCAGCATTTT. Amino acid sequence: CASSGQSPQPQHF.

The rearrangement uses TRBV5-1 and TRBJ2-3; 9 bases map to TRBD2. CDR1 and CDR2 from the germline V gene are SGHRS and YFSETQ. The ends lost 4 bases at V and 6 bases at J; junction bases unmatched: 6. This CDR3 has 14 amino acids. CDR3 sequence reads: CASSISGSRDTQYF. CDR3 nucleotides: TGCGCCAGCAGCATTAGCGGGAGTCGGGATACGCAGTATTTT.

This clonotype has a count of ten or more. The chain uses TRBV7-3 and TRBJ2-1; D may be TRBD2 (6 bases). Germline loops: CDR1 SGHTA, CDR2 FQGTGA. V lost 5 bases and J 1 base, leaving 12 bases between the germline ends. The CDR3 totals 15 residues. CDR3 loop: CASSAGSGSYNEQFF. Here the CDR3 DNA reads TGTGCCAGCAGCGCCGGGAGCGGATCCTACAATGAGCAGTTCTTC.

This clonotype was seen only a few times. V gene TRBV3-1 combines with J gene TRBJ2-7, with 12 nucleotides matching TRBD2. The J segment lost 1 base and the V segment lost 4 bases, leaving 5 bases of the junction unmatched. CDR1 is LGHDT, CDR2 YNNKEL, per germline (reference sequence). CDR3 length: 16 residues. The CDR3: CASSPQLAGGSYEQYF. The CDR3 nucleotides are TGTGCCAGCAGCCCTCAACTAGCGGGAGGATCCTACGAGCAGTACTTC.

There are many counts of this clonotype. This chain uses TRBV3-1 with TRBJ1-1, with a weak D call TRBD1 (5 bases). The germline V gene has CDR1 LGHDT and CDR2 YNNKEL (reference sequence). CDR3 length equals 14 residues. V gave up 4 bases and J gave up 1 base, with 10 bases separating them. The DNA of the CDR3 is TGTGCCAGCAGCCGGGACTTACAGAACACTGAAGCTTTCTTT. Translated, it gives CASSRDLQNTEAFF.

Ten or more counts support this clonotype. The chain is built from TRBV6-2 or TRBV6-3 and TRBJ2-3, with TRBD2 matching over 14 bases. This CDR3 spans 16 amino acids. Germline trimming cut 5 bases from V and 5 bases from J; bases unmatched to any gene: 6. Germline V gives CDR1 MNHEY, CDR2 SVGEGT. CDR3 in amino acids: CASSTPTSGRVDTQYF. CDR3 DNA sequence: TGTGCCAGCAGTACACCGACTAGCGGGAGGGTAGATACGCAGTATTTT.

This clonotype was recorded a few times. The chain recombines TRBV30 with TRBJ1-2; D remains ambiguous. Germline lookup yields CDR1 GTSNPN and CDR2 SVGIG (reference sequence). V was cut by 0 bases and J by 3 bases, with 8 bases left in between. The CDR3 length is 13 residues. The DNA of the CDR3 is TGTGCCTGGAGTGTCCGCCCCTACTATGGCTACACCTTC. This sequence encodes CAWSVRPYYGYTF. Together with reference TRBV30 and TRBJ1-2, the CDR3 gives the full variable domain: SQTIHQWPATLVQPVGSPLSLECTVEGTSNPNLYWYRQAAGRGLQLLFYSVGIGQISSEVPQNLSASRPQDRQFILSSKKLLLSDSGFYLCAWSVRPYYGYTFGSGTRLTVV.

The table lists this clonotype with a few counts. This sequence joins TRBV7-9 and TRBJ1-5; D gene ambiguous. Germline lookup yields CDR1 SEHNR and CDR2 FQNEAQ (reference sequence). This CDR3 contains 14 residues. V dropped 1 base and J dropped 3 bases, with 7 bases sitting between them. The CDR3 DNA follows: TGTGCCAGCAGCTTAGACAGTCACAATCAGCCCCAGCATTTT. Translated, it gives CASSLDSHNQPQHF.

This clonotype showed up many times. The V call is TRBV12-3 or TRBV12-4, the J call TRBJ1-1; D perhaps matches TRBD1 (5 bases). This CDR3 region has 14 residues. V lost 7 bases and J lost 4, with 16 bases in between. CDR3 in DNA: TGTGCCAGCACTCTCGGGACGGAACTCACTGAAGCTTTCTTT. This encodes CASTLGTELTEAFF.

This chain connects TRBV3-1 to TRBJ1-1; D not certain. Germline V gene sequence: CDR1 LGHDT, CDR2 YNNKEL (reference sequence). Trimming shortened V by 0 bases and J by 6 bases, and 11 bases separated the two germline ends. The length of the CDR3 is 14 residues. The CDR3 bases are TGTGCCAGCAGCCAAGAGGACCAGGCCGCTGAAGCTTTCTTT. It is translated as CASSQEDQAAEAFF.

Written as DNA, the CDR3 is TGTGCCAGCACCCTACTAGCGGGAGTTGAGGACGAGCAGTACTTC. Translating it yields CASTLLAGVEDEQYF. The chain couples TRBV6-1 to TRBJ2-7, with TRBD2 matching over 11 bases. V was pared by 7 bases and J by 5 bases, with 10 bases of the junction left unmatched. Germline V gene sequence: CDR1 MNHNS, CDR2 SASEGT. The CDR3 has 15 residues.

This clonotype has more than one count but fewer than ten. V is TRBV13 and J is TRBJ1-2, with D unresolved. CDR3 length equals 14 residues. Germline CDR1 is PRHDT and CDR2 is FYEKMQ (reference sequence). V was clipped by 3 bases and J by 6 bases, with 14 bases between them. The CDR3 DNA reads as TGTGCCAGCAGCTTTCATCGGGTTGTGCATGGCTACACCTTC. Translation gives CASSFHRVVHGYTF.